This T cell receptor (beta chain) came from a study of response to subunit inactivated influenza vaccine. The CDR3 runs 13 residues. The germline V gene encodes CDR1 ENHRY and CDR2 SYGVKD. V trimming: 11 bases; J trimming: 4 bases; junction bases outside the gene matches: 6. TCRdb analysed the RT-PCR reads with MiXCR anew, one entry per CDR3 protein. The sample gives about 620,000 distinct CDR3 sequences, 10% to 12% of which show up once; approximately 10% is in the top ten. These same data were also listed under a study on T cells expressing NK-cell markers. Turning to that study: Template switching by 5'RACE with UMIs generated the TCR beta cDNA. Out of eight donors sequenced, seven tested HCMV-seropositive and the remaining one seronegative. An anti-gamma-delta TCR antibody confined sorting to alpha-beta TCR T cells across several of the experiments. Among CD8+ T cells from 5 to 7 donors, dominant NKG2C+ clonotypes accounted for about 1.0-7.0%. A few donors' CD3+CD56-NKG2C+ cells were dominated by the same clonotypes.

The chain is built from TRBV10-3 and TRBJ1-1, with 11 positions matching TRBD1. The TCR originated in a man aged 50 to 59 who received an inactivated influenza vaccine. The sample consisted of PBMCs from blood, taken on the day of vaccination. Here the CDR3 DNA reads TGTGCCGCCGGCGGGACAGGGGGCACTGAAGCTTTCTTT. Protein: CAAGGTGGTEAFF.